The next 24 T cell receptor beta chains were all read from a single sample in a study of T-cell reconstitution after alpha-beta-depleted transplantation in children. Unique molecular identifiers were incorporated into the prepared TCRbeta library. TCRdb independently ran MiXCR on the PCR reads; one entry per CDR3 protein. The table has about 240,000 distinct CDR3 sequences, about 25% seen once. The sequences come from PBMCs, collected before TCRalphabeta/CD19-depleted stem cell transplant. These receptors were collected from a girl between 2 and 10 years old with Fanconi anemia, due to receive a stem cell transplant.

The table lists this clonotype with many counts. The chain recombines TRBV29-1 with TRBJ2-6; D remains ambiguous. Germline-derived CDR1 and CDR2 are SQVTM and ANQGSEA. Trimming removed 6 bases at V and 2 bases at J, with 8 bases between. CDR3 length equals 13 residues. The CDR3 DNA reads TGCAGCGTCCAGGCAACTGGGGCCAACGTCCTGACTTTC. Protein sequence: CSVQATGANVLTF.

This clonotype came up many times. The gene calls are TRBV12-3 or TRBV12-4 and TRBJ2-3; TRBD1 might be the D (6 bases). The V gene lost 8 bases and the J gene lost 1 base, with 13 bases spanning the gap. The CDR3 contains 14 residues. The CDR3 loop reads CASGLSGGTDTQYF. CDR3 nucleotide sequence: TGTGCCAGCGGGTTGTCAGGGGGCACAGATACGCAGTATTTT.

This clonotype was observed at least ten times. The chain employs TRBV20-1 and TRBJ2-3, with 12 bases that match TRBD2. CDR1 is DFQATT and CDR2 is SNEGSKA in the germline V gene (reference sequence). V was pared by 3 bases and J by 5 bases, with 6 bases of the junction left unmatched. There are 15 residues in the CDR3. The CDR3 sequence: CSASRGGLAGDTQYF. CDR3 coding DNA: TGCAGTGCTAGTCGGGGGGGACTAGCGGGAGATACGCAGTATTTT.

This clonotype was found many times. The chain employs TRBV20-1 and TRBJ1-1; no definite D call. V was trimmed by 6 bases and J by 5 bases, leaving 10 bases between them. CDR1 is DFQATT and CDR2 is SNEGSKA in the germline V gene (reference sequence). The CDR3 length is 11 residues. This CDR3 reads CSAVTETEAFF. CDR3 in DNA: TGCAGTGCCGTCACAGAGACTGAAGCTTTCTTT.

There are many counts of this clonotype. As DNA, the CDR3 is TGCGCCAGCAGCTTGGGGACAGGGGGCGAAAAACTGTTTTTT. Amino acids: CASSLGTGGEKLFF. The chain joins TRBV5-1 to TRBJ1-4; 11 bases match TRBD1. Per the germline V gene, CDR1 is SGHRS and CDR2 is YFSETQ. Trimming took 0 bases from V and 8 from J; bases not matched to a gene: 0. The CDR3 extends over 14 amino acids.

This chain links TRBV20-1 with TRBJ2-1; TRBD1 is a possible D gene (5 bases). Germline V lookup: CDR1 DFQATT, CDR2 SNEGSKA (reference sequence). V lost 5 bases and J 0 bases, leaving 8 bases between the germline ends. The CDR3 spans 13 residues. CDR3: CSAYRSSYNEQFF. The CDR3 nucleotides are TGCAGTGCTTACAGGAGCTCCTACAATGAGCAGTTCTTC.

There are many counts of this clonotype. J is TRBJ1-1 and V is TRBV5-5, with D hard to call. The CDR3 length is 12 residues. Trimming took off 1 base at V and 7 bases at J, with 8 bases between the two ends. From germline, CDR1 is SGHKS and CDR2 YYEKEE (reference sequence). The CDR3 sequence: CASSLNYLEAFF. The DNA of the CDR3 is TGTGCCAGCAGCTTGAACTATCTTGAAGCTTTCTTT.

The chain carries TRBV5-1 and TRBJ2-1, with a weak D call TRBD1 (6 bases). Per the germline V gene, CDR1 is SGHRS and CDR2 is YFSETQ. V gave up 2 bases and J gave up 2 bases, with 20 bases separating them. This CDR3 has 18 residues. CDR3 DNA: TGCGCCAGCAGCTTATCGAAACAGGGAGTTCAAGCCTACAATGAGCAGTTCTTC. Translating gives CASSLSKQGVQAYNEQFF.

This chain connects TRBV12-3 or TRBV12-4 to TRBJ1-2; 7 nucleotides align to TRBD1. V was pared by 4 bases and J by 6 bases, with 5 bases of the junction left unmatched. There are 13 residues in the CDR3. DNA of the CDR3: TGTGCCAGCAGTTCACAGGGGAATCATGGCTACACCTTC. Translation: CASSSQGNHGYTF.

This clonotype was detected many times. The rearrangement uses TRBV20-1 and TRBJ2-7, with TRBD1 matching 10 bases. Germline assignment: CDR1 DFQATT and CDR2 SNEGSKA (reference sequence). V shed 3 bases, J shed 0 bases, and the junction held 5 bases outside the gene matches. The length of the CDR3 is 15 residues. CDR3 loop: CSASPGQGPSYEQYF. Written as DNA, the CDR3 is TGCAGTGCTAGCCCGGGACAGGGGCCCTCCTACGAGCAGTACTTC.

The rearrangement joins TRBV9 to TRBJ2-7; 8 bases are shared with TRBD1. The CDR3 is 14 amino acids. Trimming took 0 bases from V and 3 from J; bases not matched to a gene: 2. CDR1 and CDR2 (germline): SGDLS, YYNGEE. The CDR3 is CASSVAGTGYEQYF. CDR3 coding DNA: TGTGCCAGCAGCGTAGCCGGGACAGGCTACGAGCAGTACTTC.

This clonotype has a count of ten or more. The genes are TRBV20-1 and TRBJ2-1; TRBD1 might be the D (6 bases). The V end was cut by 3 bases, the J end by 2 bases, with 14 bases between. CDR1 and CDR2 from the germline V gene are DFQATT and SNEGSKA (reference sequence). This CDR3 is built from 15 residues. CDR3 sequence: CSASGGSVAYNEQFF. The CDR3 bases are TGCAGTGCTAGTGGGGGCTCGGTGGCCTACAATGAGCAGTTCTTC.

The J gene is TRBJ2-1, the V gene TRBV20-1, with 9 bases aligning to TRBD2. The length of the CDR3 is 15 residues. V dropped 2 bases and J dropped 8; count of bases not matched to a gene: 10. From germline, CDR1 is DFQATT and CDR2 SNEGSKA (reference sequence). The CDR3 DNA follows: TGCAGTGCTAGAAGGTATATAGCGGGAGTTTATGAGCAGTTCTTC. Translation gives CSARRYIAGVYEQFF.

This clonotype was seen repeatedly, ten times or more. This chain uses TRBV29-1 with TRBJ2-7, with TRBD1 identical over 8 bases. V trimming: 4 bases; J trimming: 3 bases; junction bases outside the gene matches: 2. This CDR3 is built from 12 residues. Germline-derived CDR1 and CDR2 are SQVTM and ANQGSEA. CDR3 sequence (DNA): TGCAGCGTTGGGGACAGGCTCTACGAGCAGTACTTC. This codes for CSVGDRLYEQYF.

This clonotype was seen repeatedly, ten times or more. The chain has TRBV20-1 and TRBJ2-1; TRBD2 agrees at 10 bases. The CDR3 covers 16 residues. V lost 0 bases and J lost 3; bases outside the gene matches: 5. From germline, CDR1 is DFQATT and CDR2 SNEGSKA (reference sequence). The CDR3 DNA reads TGCAGTGCTAGAGATATAGGACTAGCGGACTACAATGAGCAGTTCTTC. Translation gives CSARDIGLADYNEQFF.

This clonotype was found many times. The rearrangement uses TRBV15 and TRBJ2-1; TRBD1 agrees at 7 bases. From germline, CDR1 is LNHNV and CDR2 YYDKDF (reference sequence). The CDR3 extends over 14 amino acids. Trimming cost V 5 bases and J 3 bases; bases outside gene matches: 4. CDR3 region: CATSPRQGYNEQFF. DNA of the CDR3: TGTGCCACCAGCCCAAGACAGGGCTACAATGAGCAGTTCTTC. The full variable domain, with the rest looked up from reference TRBV15 and TRBJ2-1, is DAMVIQNPRYQVTQFGKPVTLSCSQTLNHNVMYWYQQKSSQAPKLLFHYYDKDFNNEADTPDNFQSRRPNTSFCFLDIRSPGLGDTAMYLCATSPRQGYNEQFFGPGTRLTVL.

J is TRBJ2-3 and V is TRBV20-1, with D possibly being TRBD2 (6 bases). The V and J ends lost 5 bases and 0 bases respectively, with 12 bases between them. Germline assignment: CDR1 DFQATT and CDR2 SNEGSKA (reference sequence). The CDR3 has 14 amino acids. CDR3 DNA sequence: TGCAGTGCTGTTAGCGGTTCTAGCACAGATACGCAGTATTTT. Protein sequence: CSAVSGSSTDTQYF.

V is TRBV6-5 and J is TRBJ2-5; 11 bases align to TRBD2. This CDR3 contains 16 residues. Germline CDR1 and CDR2: MNHEY and SVGAGI. V gave up 2 bases and J gave up 5 bases; unmatched junction bases: 7. CDR3: CASSYASGGPWETQYF. The CDR3, as DNA: TGTGCCAGCAGTTACGCTAGCGGGGGGCCCTGGGAGACCCAGTACTTC.

This clonotype was observed a handful of times. The CDR3, as DNA: TGTGCCAGCAGCCAGAATCACGGGGGCCACTATGGCTACACCTTC. It translates to CASSQNHGGHYGYTF. This chain connects TRBV4-2 to TRBJ1-2, with D perhaps matching TRBD1 (6 bases). Trimming took off 3 bases at V and 3 bases at J, with 14 bases between the two ends. This CDR3 contains 15 residues. Germline V gene data show CDR1 as LGHNA and CDR2 as YNFKEQ.

V usage is TRBV28 and J usage is TRBJ2-3, with D perhaps assigned TRBD1 or TRBD2 (5 bases each). The CDR3 loop spans 11 amino acids. From germline, CDR1 is MDHEN and CDR2 SYDVKM. Trimming shortened V by 3 bases and J by 12 bases, and 10 bases separated the two germline ends. DNA for the CDR3: TGTGCCAGCAGTTTCGGGACCTTACAGTATTTT. It specifies CASSFGTLQYF.

This chain uses TRBV12-3 or TRBV12-4 with TRBJ1-1; D is perhaps TRBD1 (6 bases). Trimming left V 0 bases short and J 0 bases short, with 11 bases between. The CDR3 is 16 amino acids. This CDR3 reads CASSLAPGHLNTEAFF. CDR3 bases: TGTGCCAGCAGTTTAGCCCCGGGACACCTGAACACTGAAGCTTTCTTT.

The table lists this clonotype with many counts. The chain recombines TRBV5-5 with TRBJ2-7, with D unresolved. Germline CDR1 reads SGHKS; CDR2 reads YYEKEE (reference sequence). The V gene lost 1 base and the J gene lost 2 bases, with 13 bases spanning the gap. The length of the CDR3 is 15 residues. The CDR3 nucleotides read TGTGCCAGCAGCTTGAGGCCACCAAACCCCTACGAGCAGTACTTC. Translation: CASSLRPPNPYEQYF.

This clonotype was seen a few times. This rearrangement joins TRBV29-1 to TRBJ2-3, with 12 bases fitting TRBD1. The CDR3 spans 12 residues. Per the germline V gene, CDR1 is SQVTM and CDR2 is ANQGSEA. Unmatched junction bases numbered 0, after V lost 7 bases and J lost 4 bases. The CDR3, as DNA: TGCAGCGGGGACAGGGGGCCAGATACGCAGTATTTT. Protein: CSGDRGPDTQYF.

This clonotype was observed many times. V and J are TRBV5-1 and TRBJ1-6; D gene ambiguous. V lost 2 bases to trimming and J lost 8 bases, with 11 bases between them. This CDR3 has 14 residues. Germline CDR1 SGHRS, CDR2 YFSETQ. DNA for the CDR3: TGCGCCAGCAGCTTATCGACGGACGATTCACCCCTCCACTTT. Its translation is CASSLSTDDSPLHF.